One sample yielded the 14 T cell receptor beta chains listed below, sequenced in a study of cytomegalovirus exposure and HLA in healthy donors. Vbeta (60) and Jbeta (13) primers were used in the PCR. Some clones are missing from TCRdb's copy, which holds only in-frame ones; the method was immunoSEQ multiplex PCR. The sample includes about 170,000 clones, approximately 80% of them seen just once. Source material: PBMCs. The receptors come from a woman in her forties or fifties in good health and CMV-seropositive.

V gene TRBV6-1 combines with J gene TRBJ1-6; 7 nucleotides agree with TRBD1. This CDR3 is built from 14 residues. The J segment lost 6 bases and the V segment lost 3 bases, leaving 2 bases of the junction unmatched. Germline V lookup: CDR1 MNHNS, CDR2 SASEGT. The CDR3 reads CASSDRDSNSPLHF. The CDR3 DNA reads as TGTGCCAGCAGTGACCGGGACAGTAATTCACCCCTCCACTTT.

The chain combines TRBV6-4 with TRBJ1-1; possibly TRBD1 for D (6 bases). Between the trimmed V and J ends, which lost 4 bases and 1 base, there was a span of 10 bases. This CDR3 is built from 14 residues. Germline assignment: CDR1 MRHNA and CDR2 SNTAGT. CDR3 nucleotide sequence: TGTGCCAGCAGTGTTGAAGGGGGGAACACTGAAGCTTTCTTT. Its translation: CASSVEGGNTEAFF.

The chain recombines TRBV19 with TRBJ2-3; 8 bases fit TRBD1. The V and J ends lost 6 bases and 5 bases, in that order; junction bases with no gene match: 7. Germline assignment: CDR1 LNHDA and CDR2 SQIVND (reference sequence). The CDR3 is 14 residues long. CDR3 sequence (DNA): TGTGCCAGTAGAGACAGGGGCGCTGGAGATACGCAGTATTTT. As protein: CASRDRGAGDTQYF.

The genes are TRBV9 and TRBJ1-3; D ambiguous. Germline V gene data show CDR1 as SGDLS and CDR2 as YYNGEE. V was clipped by 4 bases and J by 0 bases, with 8 bases between them. The CDR3 contains 14 residues. In DNA, the CDR3 is TGTGCCAGCAGCCTCACAGACTCTGGAAACACCATATATTTT. It codes for CASSLTDSGNTIYF.

The V gene is TRBV4-1, the J gene TRBJ2-1; 8 nucleotides line up with TRBD1. The CDR3 is made up of 14 amino acids. Per the germline V gene, CDR1 is MGHRA and CDR2 is YSYEKL. Germline trimming cut 3 bases from V and 6 bases from J; bases unmatched to any gene: 4. This chain's CDR3 is CASSHQGAFNEQFF. CDR3 nucleotide sequence: TGCGCCAGCAGCCACCAGGGGGCGTTCAATGAGCAGTTCTTC.

This clone appeared once. This chain links TRBV10-3 with TRBJ2-1; tentative D call: TRBD1 (5 bases). V lost 11 bases, J lost 10 bases, and 21 bases lay in between. Per the germline V gene, CDR1 is ENHRY and CDR2 is SYGVKD. CDR3 length: 13 residues. The CDR3 reads CAVSEFQGGEQFF. DNA for the CDR3: TGTGCCGTGTCGGAATTTCAGGGTGGCGAGCAGTTCTTC.

The rearrangement links TRBV10-3 to TRBJ1-1; the D gene is possibly TRBD1 (6 bases). CDR3 length equals 16 residues. Trimming removed 6 bases at V and 1 base at J, with 18 bases between. In germline, CDR1 is ENHRY, CDR2 SYGVKD. This CDR3 reads CAIRGQGSSWNTEAFF. CDR3 DNA: TGTGCCATCAGGGGGCAGGGGTCGTCGTGGAACACTGAAGCTTTCTTT.

The J gene is TRBJ1-1, the V gene TRBV11-2; D is unresolved. V lost 2 bases and J 5 bases, leaving 21 bases between the germline ends. The CDR3 has 17 amino acids. CDR1 and CDR2 from the germline V gene are SGHAT and FQNNGV. CDR3 amino acids: CASSLNRVTGRRTEAFF. As DNA, the CDR3 is TGTGCCAGCAGCTTAAATAGAGTAACCGGACGGAGGACTGAAGCTTTCTTT.

The genes are TRBV4-1 and TRBJ2-2, with D perhaps matching TRBD2 (6 bases). Trimming took 4 bases from V and 1 from J, leaving 16 bases between them. The germline gives CDR1 MGHRA, CDR2 YSYEKL. There are 17 residues in the CDR3. CDR3 residues: CASSRSFGGVNTGELFF. CDR3 DNA: TGCGCCAGCAGCCGATCATTCGGAGGGGTGAACACCGGGGAGCTGTTTTTT.

This clone appeared a few times. The chain couples TRBV6-6 to TRBJ1-1; D might be TRBD1 (6 bases). This CDR3 has 14 amino acids. Deletions cut 6 bases from V and 6 bases from J, with 17 bases between. CDR1 and CDR2 (germline): MNHNY, SVGAGI (reference sequence). This chain's CDR3 is CASSLFGEGAEAFF. The CDR3 coding sequence is TGTGCCAGCAGCCTATTCGGGGAGGGGGCTGAAGCTTTCTTT.

Concerning this clone: Other DNA sequences from this sample encode an identical CDR3 as well. This chain connects TRBV19 to TRBJ2-2; 10 bases fit TRBD1. After removal of 1 base from V and 5 bases from J, the junction contained 1 base not matched to a gene. CDR3 length: 15 residues. CDR1 is LNHDA, CDR2 SQIVND, per germline (reference sequence). For the CDR3, the DNA is TGTGCCAGTAGTATAGGGACAGGGGGAACCGGGGAGCTGTTTTTT. This codes for CASSIGTGGTGELFF.

V usage is TRBV11-2 and J usage is TRBJ2-5; TRBD1 aligns across 7 bases. After removal of 6 bases from V and 4 bases from J, the junction contained 14 bases not matched to a gene. Looked up from germline, CDR1 is SGHAT and CDR2 is FQNNGV. The CDR3 sequence is 16 residues long. CDR3 DNA: TGTGCCAGCAGTTCCAACAGGGGTCCCGTGGTAGAGACCCAGTACTTC. This codes for CASSSNRGPVVETQYF. The whole variable domain, filled in from reference TRBV11-2 and TRBJ2-5, reads EAGVAQSPRYKIIEKRQSVAFWCNPISGHATLYWYQQILGQGPKLLIQFQNNGVVDDSQLPKDRFSAERLKGVDSTLKIQPAKLEDSAVYLCASSSNRGPVVETQYFGPGTRLLVL.

J is TRBJ2-1 and V is TRBV19; tentative D call: TRBD2 (6 bases). There are 17 residues in the CDR3. Germline-derived CDR1 and CDR2 are LNHDA and SQIVND (reference sequence). Between the trimmed V and J ends, which lost 9 bases and 1 base, there was a span of 22 bases. The CDR3 DNA is TGTGCCAGCCCCTCGCCGGGACTCTCTAGGTCCTACAATGAGCAGTTCTTC. Encoded protein: CASPSPGLSRSYNEQFF. The whole variable domain, filled in from reference TRBV19 and TRBJ2-1, reads DGGITQSPKYLFRKEGQNVTLSCEQNLNHDAMYWYRQDPGQGLRLIYYSQIVNDFQKGDIAEGYSVSREKKESFPLTVTSAQKNPTAFYLCASPSPGLSRSYNEQFFGPGTRLTVL.

The chain couples TRBV21-1 to TRBJ1-1. TRBV21-1 has pseudogene status. The CDR3 is 13 residues long. CDR3 residues: CASSSKGGLGAFF. The CDR3 DNA reads as TGTGCCAGCAGTTCCAAGGGAGGTCTAGGGGCTTTCTTT.